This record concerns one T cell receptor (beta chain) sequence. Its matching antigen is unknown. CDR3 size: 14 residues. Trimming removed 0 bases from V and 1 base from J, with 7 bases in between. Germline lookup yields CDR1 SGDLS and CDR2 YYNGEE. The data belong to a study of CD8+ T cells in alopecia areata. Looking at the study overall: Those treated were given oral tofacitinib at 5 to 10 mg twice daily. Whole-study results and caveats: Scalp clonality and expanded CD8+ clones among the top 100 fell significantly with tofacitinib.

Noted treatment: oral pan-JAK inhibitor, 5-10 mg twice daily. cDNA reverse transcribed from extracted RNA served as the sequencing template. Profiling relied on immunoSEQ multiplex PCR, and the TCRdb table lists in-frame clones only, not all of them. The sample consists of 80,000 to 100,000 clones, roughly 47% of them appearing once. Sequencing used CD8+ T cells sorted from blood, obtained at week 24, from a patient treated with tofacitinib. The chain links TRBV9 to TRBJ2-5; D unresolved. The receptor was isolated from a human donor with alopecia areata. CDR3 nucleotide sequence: TGTGCCAGCAGCGTAGCTGGCATCCAAGAGACCCAGTACTTC. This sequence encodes CASSVAGIQETQYF.